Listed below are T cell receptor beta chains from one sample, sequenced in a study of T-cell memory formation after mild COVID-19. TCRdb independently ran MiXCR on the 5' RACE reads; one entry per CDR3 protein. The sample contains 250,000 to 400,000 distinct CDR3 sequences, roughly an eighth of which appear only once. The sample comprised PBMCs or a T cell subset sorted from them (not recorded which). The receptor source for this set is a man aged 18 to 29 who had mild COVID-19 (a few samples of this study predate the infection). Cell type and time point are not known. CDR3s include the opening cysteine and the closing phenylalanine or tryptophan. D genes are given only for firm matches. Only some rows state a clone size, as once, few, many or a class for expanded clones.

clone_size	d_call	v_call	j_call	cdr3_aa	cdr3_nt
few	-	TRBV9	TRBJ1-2	CASSGDGYNYGYTF	TGTGCCAGCAGCGGGGACGGATATAACTATGGCTACACCTTC
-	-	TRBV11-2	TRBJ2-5	CASSEGGGRETQYF	TGTGCCAGCAGCGAAGGTGGGGGGAGGGAGACCCAGTACTTC
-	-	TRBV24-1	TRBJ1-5	CATSDPGTGSNQPQHF	TGTGCCACCAGTGATCCTGGGACGGGTAGCAATCAGCCCCAGCATTTT
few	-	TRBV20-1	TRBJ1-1	CSAVEVGAEAFF	TGCAGTGCCGTTGAGGTGGGGGCTGAAGCTTTCTTT
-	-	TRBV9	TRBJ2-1	CASSATNPNPEQFF	TGTGCCAGCAGCGCGACAAATCCGAACCCAGAGCAGTTCTTC
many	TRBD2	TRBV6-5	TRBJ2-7	CASSQTSGGLSYEQYF	TGTGCCAGCAGCCAAACTAGCGGGGGGCTCTCCTACGAGCAGTACTTC
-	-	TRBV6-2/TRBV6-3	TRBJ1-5	CASSYPQWEQPQHF	TGTGCCAGCAGTTACCCACAGTGGGAGCAGCCCCAGCATTTT
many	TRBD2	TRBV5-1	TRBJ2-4	CASSFGLNLAGGAKNIQYF	TGCGCCAGCAGCTTTGGACTTAACCTAGCGGGGGGAGCCAAAAACATTCAGTACTTC
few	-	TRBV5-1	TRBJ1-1	CASSLDGESEAFF	TGCGCCAGCAGCTTGGACGGAGAATCTGAAGCTTTCTTT
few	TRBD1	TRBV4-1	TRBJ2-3	CASSQNPIGDRATDTQYF	TGCGCCAGCAGCCAAAACCCCATAGGGGACAGGGCTACAGATACGCAGTATTTT
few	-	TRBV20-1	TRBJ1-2	CSARDAGGGSYGYTF	TGCAGTGCTAGAGATGCGGGGGGTGGGAGCTATGGCTACACCTTC
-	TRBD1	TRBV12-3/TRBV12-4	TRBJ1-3	CASSSWTGSLNTIYF	TGTGCCAGCAGTTCCTGGACAGGGTCCCTGAACACCATATATTTT
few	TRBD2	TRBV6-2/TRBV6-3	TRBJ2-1	CASQGTTTYNEQFF	TGTGCCAGTCAAGGGACTACAACCTACAATGAGCAGTTCTTC
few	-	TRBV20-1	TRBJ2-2	CSANDSPHGELFF	TGCAGTGCCAATGACTCCCCTCACGGGGAGCTGTTTTTT
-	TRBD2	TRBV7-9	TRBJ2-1	CASSAQLAGGNEQFF	TGTGCCAGCAGCGCCCAACTAGCGGGGGGAAATGAGCAGTTCTTC
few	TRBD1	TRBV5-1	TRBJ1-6	CASSVGDRDSPLHF	TGCGCCAGCAGCGTAGGGGACAGGGATTCCCCCCTCCACTTT
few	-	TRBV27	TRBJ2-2	CASKRGWTGELFF	TGTGCCAGTAAGAGAGGGTGGACCGGGGAGCTGTTTTTT
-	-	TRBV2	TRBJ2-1	CASSSQDRTYNEQFF	TGTGCCAGCAGTTCTCAGGACAGAACCTACAATGAGCAGTTCTTC
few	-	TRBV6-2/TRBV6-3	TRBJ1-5	CASSGWGGQPQHF	TGTGCCAGCAGTGGTTGGGGTGGACAGCCCCAGCATTTT
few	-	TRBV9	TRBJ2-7	CASSVGLNYEQYF	TGTGCCAGCAGCGTAGGGCTAAACTACGAGCAGTACTTC
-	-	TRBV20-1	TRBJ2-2	CSATLANTGELFF	TGCAGTGCTACGCTAGCGAACACCGGGGAGCTGTTTTTT
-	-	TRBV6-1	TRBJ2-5	CASSDPGRQETQYF	TGTGCCAGCAGTGACCCAGGGCGTCAAGAGACCCAGTACTTC
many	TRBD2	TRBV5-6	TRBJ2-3	CASSLAVAGVSDTQYF	TGTGCCAGCAGCTTGGCGGTAGCGGGGGTGTCAGATACGCAGTATTTT
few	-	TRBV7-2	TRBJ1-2	CASTYREPLGYTF	TGTGCCAGTACCTACCGGGAGCCGTTAGGCTACACCTTC
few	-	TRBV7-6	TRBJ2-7	CASSSGQIPYEQYF	TGTGCCAGCAGCTCTGGACAGATTCCCTACGAGCAGTACTTC
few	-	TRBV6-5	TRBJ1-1	CASSYGIRVNTEAFF	TGTGCCAGCAGTTACGGGATCAGGGTGAACACTGAAGCTTTCTTT
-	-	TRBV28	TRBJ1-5	CASSLPPFHRAGQPQHF	TGTGCCAGCAGTTTACCGCCCTTCCACAGGGCTGGGCAGCCCCAGCATTTT
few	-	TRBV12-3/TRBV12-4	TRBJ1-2	CASSLGFAESHGYTF	TGTGCCAGCAGTTTAGGGTTCGCGGAGTCACATGGCTACACCTTC
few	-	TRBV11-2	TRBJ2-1	CASSSDWPEQFF	TGTGCCAGCAGCTCAGATTGGCCCGAGCAGTTCTTC
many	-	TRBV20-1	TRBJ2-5	CSVPPLAALETQYF	TGCAGTGTTCCGCCACTCGCGGCCCTAGAGACCCAGTACTTC
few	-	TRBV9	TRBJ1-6	CASSGTSYGPLHF	TGTGCCAGCAGCGGAACGTCATACGGACCCCTCCACTTT
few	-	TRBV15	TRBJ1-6	CATSRGVGIPLVNSPLHF	TGTGCCACCAGCAGAGGAGTCGGCATACCCCTGGTGAATTCACCCCTCCACTTT
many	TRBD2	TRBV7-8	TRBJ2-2	CASIAGANTGELFF	TGTGCCTCGATAGCGGGGGCTAACACCGGGGAGCTGTTTTTT
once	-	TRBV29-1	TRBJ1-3	CSAGGPGNSGNTICF	TGCAGCGCCGGGGGGCCAGGAAACTCTGGAAACACCATATGTTTT
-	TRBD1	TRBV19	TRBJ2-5	CASDRGTGGAFYETQYF	TGTGCCAGCGACCGCGGGACAGGGGGCGCGTTCTATGAGACCCAGTACTTC
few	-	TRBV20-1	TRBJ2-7	CSAPIGLAGVEQYF	TGCAGTGCGCCTATTGGGCTAGCCGGAGTCGAGCAGTACTTC
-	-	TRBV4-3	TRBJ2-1	CASSQDIRGRRFF	TGCGCCAGCAGCCAAGATATTCGGGGCCGACGGTTCTTC
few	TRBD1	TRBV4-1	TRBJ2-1	CASSQVTGGYNEQFF	TGCGCCAGCAGCCAAGTTACAGGGGGCTACAATGAGCAGTTCTTC
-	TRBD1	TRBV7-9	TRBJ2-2	CAGGTGNTGELFF	TGTGCCGGGGGGACAGGGAACACCGGGGAGCTGTTTTTT
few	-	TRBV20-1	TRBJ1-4	CSAREGGPEEKLFF	TGCAGTGCTAGAGAAGGGGGGCCGGAGGAAAAACTGTTTTTT
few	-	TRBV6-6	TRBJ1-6	CASSYHSRSSYNSPLHF	TGTGCCAGCAGTTACCACAGCAGGAGCTCCTATAATTCACCCCTCCACTTT
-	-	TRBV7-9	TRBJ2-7	CASSLGDGGSGSYEQYF	TGTGCCAGCAGCTTAGGAGACGGGGGCTCTGGCTCCTACGAGCAGTACTTC
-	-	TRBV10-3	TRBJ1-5	CAISEEGGWNQPQHF	TGTGCCATCAGTGAAGAAGGAGGGTGGAATCAGCCCCAGCATTTT
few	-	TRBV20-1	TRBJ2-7	CSARGGDSYEQYF	TGCAGTGCAAGAGGGGGGGACTCCTACGAGCAGTACTTC
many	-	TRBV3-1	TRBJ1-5	CASSQGRGPAQEPQHF	TGTGCCAGCAGCCAAGGGCGCGGCCCGGCGCAGGAGCCCCAGCATTTT
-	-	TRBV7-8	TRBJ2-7	CASSLNVGHPYEQYF	TGTGCCAGCAGCTTAAATGTGGGACACCCTTACGAGCAGTACTTC
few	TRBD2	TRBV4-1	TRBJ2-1	CASSQETGGPNEQFF	TGCGCCAGCAGCCAAGAGACGGGGGGGCCTAATGAGCAGTTCTTC
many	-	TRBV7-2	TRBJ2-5	CASSLVERETQYF	TGTGCCAGCAGCTTAGTGGAACGGGAGACCCAGTACTTC
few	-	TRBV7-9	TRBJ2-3	CASSPQKGYTDTHHF	TGTGCCAGCAGCCCCCAAAAGGGCTACACAGATACGCACCATTTT
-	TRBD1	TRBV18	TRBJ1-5	CASSPGTGNISNQPQHF	TGTGCCAGCTCACCCGGGACAGGCAATATTAGCAATCAGCCCCAGCATTTT
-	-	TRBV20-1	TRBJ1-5	CSARKGHSNQPQHF	TGCAGTGCTAGAAAGGGACATTCCAATCAGCCCCAGCATTTT
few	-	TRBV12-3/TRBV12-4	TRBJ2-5	CASSLRDRETQYF	TGTGCCAGCAGTTTAAGGGATAGGGAGACCCAGTACTTC
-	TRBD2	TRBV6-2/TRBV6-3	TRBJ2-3	CASSGRGVGADTQYF	TGTGCCAGCTCTGGACGGGGGGTCGGCGCAGATACGCAGTATTTT
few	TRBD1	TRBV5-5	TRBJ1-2	CASSPGTGAGNYGYTF	TGTGCCAGCAGCCCGGGGACAGGGGCCGGTAACTATGGCTACACCTTC
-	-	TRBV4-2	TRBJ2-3	CASSQDLGGANTDTQYF	TGTGCCAGCAGCCAAGATCTGGGGGGGGCTAACACAGATACGCAGTATTTT
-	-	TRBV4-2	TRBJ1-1	CASSHGGEGIKTEAFF	TGTGCCAGCAGCCACGGTGGGGAAGGCATTAAGACTGAAGCTTTCTTT
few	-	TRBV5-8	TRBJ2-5	CASSLVAGSLQETQYF	TGTGCCAGCAGCTTGGTGGCGGGGAGCCTCCAAGAGACCCAGTACTTC
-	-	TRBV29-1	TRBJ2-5	CSVEGGRETQYF	TGCAGCGTTGAGGGGGGCCGAGAGACCCAGTACTTC
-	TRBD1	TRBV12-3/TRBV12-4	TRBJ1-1	CASSAGTGVITEAFF	TGTGCCAGCAGTGCCGGGACAGGGGTTATCACTGAAGCTTTCTTT